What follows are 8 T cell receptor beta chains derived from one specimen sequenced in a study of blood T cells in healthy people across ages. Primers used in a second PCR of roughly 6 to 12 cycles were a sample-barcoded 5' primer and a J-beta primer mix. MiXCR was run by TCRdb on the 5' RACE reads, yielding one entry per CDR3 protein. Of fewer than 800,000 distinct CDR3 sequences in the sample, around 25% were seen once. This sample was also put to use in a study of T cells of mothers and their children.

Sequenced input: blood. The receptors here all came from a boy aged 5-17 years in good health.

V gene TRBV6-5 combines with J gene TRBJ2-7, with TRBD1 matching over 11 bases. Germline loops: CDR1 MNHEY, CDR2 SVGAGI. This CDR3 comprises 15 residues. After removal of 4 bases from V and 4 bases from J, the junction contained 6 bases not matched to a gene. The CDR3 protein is CASSWGQGESYEQYF. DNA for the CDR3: TGTGCCAGCAGTTGGGGACAGGGGGAATCATACGAGCAGTACTTC.

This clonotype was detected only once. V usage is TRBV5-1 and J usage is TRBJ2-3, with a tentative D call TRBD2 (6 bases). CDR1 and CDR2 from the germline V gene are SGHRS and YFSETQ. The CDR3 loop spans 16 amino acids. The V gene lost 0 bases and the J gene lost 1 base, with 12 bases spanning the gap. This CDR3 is CASSLADPGGTDTQYF. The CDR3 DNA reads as TGCGCCAGCAGCTTGGCCGATCCGGGGGGCACAGATACGCAGTATTTT.

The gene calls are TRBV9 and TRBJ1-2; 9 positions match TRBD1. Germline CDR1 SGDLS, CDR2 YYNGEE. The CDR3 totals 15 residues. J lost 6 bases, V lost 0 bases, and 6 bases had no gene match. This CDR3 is CASSVAPGQGHGYTF. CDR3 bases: TGTGCCAGCAGCGTAGCCCCGGGACAGGGCCATGGCTACACCTTC.

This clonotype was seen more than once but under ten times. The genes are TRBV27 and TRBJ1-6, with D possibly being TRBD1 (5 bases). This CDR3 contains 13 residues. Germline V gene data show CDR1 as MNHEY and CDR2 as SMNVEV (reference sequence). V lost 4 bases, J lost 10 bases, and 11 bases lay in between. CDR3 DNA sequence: TGTGCCAGCAGTTGGGGGGTGTTGTCACCCCTCCACTTT. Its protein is CASSWGVLSPLHF.

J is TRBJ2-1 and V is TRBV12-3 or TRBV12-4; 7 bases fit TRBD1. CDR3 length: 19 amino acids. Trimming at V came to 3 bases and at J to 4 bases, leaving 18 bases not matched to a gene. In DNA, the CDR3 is TGTGCCAGCAGTTTCAGTGGGACAGCCCTCACCCGAGTATACAATGAGCAGTTCTTC. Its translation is CASSFSGTALTRVYNEQFF.

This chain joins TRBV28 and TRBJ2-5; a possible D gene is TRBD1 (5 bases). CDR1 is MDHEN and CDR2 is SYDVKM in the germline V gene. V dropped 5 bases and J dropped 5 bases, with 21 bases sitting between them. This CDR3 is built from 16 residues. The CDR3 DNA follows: TGTGCCAGCAGTCAAGGCCTTGGGGCAGAGGCGGAGACCCAGTACTTC. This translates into CASSQGLGAEAETQYF.

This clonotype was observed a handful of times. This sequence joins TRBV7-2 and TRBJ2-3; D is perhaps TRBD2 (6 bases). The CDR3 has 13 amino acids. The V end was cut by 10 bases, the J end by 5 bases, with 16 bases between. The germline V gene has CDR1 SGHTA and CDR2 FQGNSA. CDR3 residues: CATELAMGDTQYF. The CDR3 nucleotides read TGTGCCACCGAGCTAGCGATGGGAGATACGCAGTATTTT.

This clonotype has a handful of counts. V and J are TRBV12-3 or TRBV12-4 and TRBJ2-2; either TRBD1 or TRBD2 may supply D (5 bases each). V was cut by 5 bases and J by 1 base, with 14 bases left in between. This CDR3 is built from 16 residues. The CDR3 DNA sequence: TGTGCCAGCAGTCAACCGGGACCCCTGAACACCGGGGAGCTGTTTTTT. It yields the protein CASSQPGPLNTGELFF.